These 21 T cell receptor beta chains came from one sample sequenced in a study of T-cell reconstitution after alpha-beta-depleted transplantation in children. Molecular barcoding with unique molecular identifiers was used for the TCRbeta library. TCRdb reanalysed the PCR reads using MiXCR and keeps one entry per CDR3 protein. The data contain about 370,000 distinct CDR3 sequences, 20% of them seen just once; the ten biggest clones take up around 3.9%. The sample here was PBMCs from the stem cell graft donor, taken from the stem cell graft. The receptors here all came from a human donor who donated a stem cell graft to a child with acute myeloid leukemia.

J is TRBJ2-5 and V is TRBV11-2; D call uncertain. V was cut by 1 base and J by 5 bases, with 11 bases left in between. Germline CDR1 and CDR2: SGHAT and FQNNGV. This CDR3 comprises 14 residues. The chain's CDR3 is CASSLAVETETQYF. In nucleotides, the CDR3 is TGTGCCAGCAGCTTAGCGGTGGAAACGGAGACCCAGTACTTC.

The gene calls are TRBV12-3 or TRBV12-4 and TRBJ1-5; no clear D. The CDR3 is made up of 14 amino acids. V was cut by 5 bases and J by 9 bases, with 17 bases left in between. The CDR3: CASSLSWARRPQHF. The DNA of the CDR3 is TGTGCCAGCAGTCTCTCCTGGGCCCGAAGGCCCCAGCATTTT.

J is TRBJ2-1 and V is TRBV11-1, with 10 bases matching TRBD2. The CDR3 contains 19 residues. V shed 5 bases, J shed 7 bases, and the junction held 20 bases outside the gene matches. Germline V gene lookup returns CDR1 SGHAT and CDR2 FQDESV (reference sequence). The CDR3 nucleotides are TGTGCCAGCAGCCGGACAGGGAGTTTGGCTAGCGGGAGTGTGAATGAGCAGTTCTTC. Its translation: CASSRTGSLASGSVNEQFF.

This clonotype was recorded many times. V gene TRBV20-1 combines with J gene TRBJ2-1, with D perhaps matching TRBD2 (6 bases). Germline V gene sequence: CDR1 DFQATT, CDR2 SNEGSKA (reference sequence). Trimming shortened V by 3 bases and J by 6 bases, and 18 bases separated the two germline ends. The CDR3 runs 15 residues. The CDR3 region has the DNA TGCAGTGCTAGCTGGGGGACTGAGGAGAGCAATGAGCAGTTCTTC. Translating it yields CSASWGTEESNEQFF.

This clonotype was seen more than once but under ten times. The gene calls are TRBV10-3 and TRBJ2-5; TRBD2 agrees at 9 bases. CDR1 and CDR2 (germline): ENHRY, SYGVKD. V dropped 8 bases and J dropped 3; count of bases not matched to a gene: 4. The length of the CDR3 is 13 residues. In DNA, the CDR3 is TGTGCCATCTCCGGCGGGAGGGAAGAGACCCAGTACTTC. This gives the protein CAISGGREETQYF.

This clonotype was recorded many times. The gene calls are TRBV7-9 and TRBJ2-5; 7 positions match TRBD2. Germline V gene lookup returns CDR1 SEHNR and CDR2 FQNEAQ (reference sequence). The CDR3 runs to 15 residues. V shed 5 bases and J 5 bases; nucleotides not matched to a gene: 11. Written as DNA, the CDR3 is TGTGCCAGCAGCCCACGTACTAGCGTATGGGAGACCCAGTACTTC. It is translated as CASSPRTSVWETQYF. Full variable domain (missing parts from reference TRBV7-9 and TRBJ2-5): DTGVSQNPRHKITKRGQNVTFRCDPISEHNRLYWYRQTLGQGPEFLTYFQNEAQLEKSRLLSDRFSAERPKGSFSTLEIQRTEQGDSAMYLCASSPRTSVWETQYFGPGTRLLVL.

This rearrangement joins TRBV28 to TRBJ2-7; TRBD2 matches 9 bases. J gave up 0 bases and V 4 bases, and 4 bases lay outside the gene matches. The CDR3 is 15 residues long. Germline-derived CDR1 and CDR2 are MDHEN and SYDVKM. The CDR3 nucleotides are TGTGCCAGCAGTTATAGCGGGAGCCGCTCCTACGAGCAGTACTTC. Translating it yields CASSYSGSRSYEQYF.

This clonotype was observed a handful of times. The genes are TRBV5-1 and TRBJ1-1; D might be TRBD1 (5 bases). The CDR3 totals 15 residues. Germline CDR1 and CDR2: SGHRS and YFSETQ. V was shortened by 0 bases and J by 1 base, with 10 bases between the two germline ends. The CDR3 loop reads CASSLAKGTNTEAFF. The CDR3 DNA sequence: TGCGCCAGCAGCTTGGCCAAGGGGACGAACACTGAAGCTTTCTTT.

There are many counts of this clonotype. The V gene is TRBV20-1, the J gene TRBJ1-5; possible D gene TRBD1, 6 bases. V lost 7 bases and J 7 bases, leaving 11 bases between the germline ends. The CDR3 is made up of 11 amino acids. CDR1 DFQATT and CDR2 SNEGSKA come from the germline V gene (reference sequence). CDR3 amino acids: CSDRGGQPQHF. DNA for the CDR3: TGCAGTGATCGAGGGGGACAGCCCCAGCATTTT.

This clonotype has at least ten counts. The chain links TRBV25-1 to TRBJ2-2, with unresolved D. V shed 3 bases and J shed 0 bases, with 5 bases lying between them. Per germline, CDR1 MGHDK and CDR2 SYGVNS. The CDR3 is made up of 14 amino acids. The CDR3 protein is CASSDRPNTGELFF. CDR3 DNA: TGTGCCAGCAGTGACAGGCCGAACACCGGGGAGCTGTTTTTT.

The table lists this clonotype with a few counts. The chain recombines TRBV20-1 with TRBJ2-3; D perhaps matches TRBD1 (5 bases). V lost 5 bases and J lost 4, with 16 bases in between. The CDR3 is made up of 14 amino acids. The germline V gene has CDR1 DFQATT and CDR2 SNEGSKA (reference sequence). The CDR3 loop reads CSAPLSQGPDTQYF. The CDR3 DNA follows: TGCAGTGCTCCGCTCTCGCAGGGTCCAGATACGCAGTATTTT.

This clonotype was seen a handful of times. This chain joins TRBV28 and TRBJ2-7, with 7 bases that match TRBD1. After removal of 2 bases from V and 5 bases from J, the junction contained 9 bases not matched to a gene. Germline V gene sequence: CDR1 MDHEN, CDR2 SYDVKM. This CDR3 spans 15 amino acids. As DNA, the CDR3 is TGTGCCAGCAGTTTACTCGACAGGGTGTTCGACGAGCAGTACTTC. As protein: CASSLLDRVFDEQYF.

The rearrangement joins TRBV12-3 or TRBV12-4 to TRBJ2-1; D perhaps matches TRBD1 (6 bases). This CDR3 region has 14 residues. Trimming shortened V by 4 bases and J by 9 bases, and 16 bases separated the two germline ends. CDR3 region: CASSSRGYVSEQFF. CDR3 sequence (DNA): TGTGCCAGCAGTTCTAGGGGGTATGTGAGTGAGCAGTTCTTC.

This clonotype was seen repeatedly, ten times or more. V is TRBV29-1 and J is TRBJ2-7; 7 bases map to TRBD2. Trimming removed 0 bases from V and 2 bases from J; junction bases left unmatched: 4. The germline CDR1 and CDR2 sequences are SQVTM and ANQGSEA. The CDR3 is 14 residues long. CDR3 loop: CSVEEGGSTYEQYF. The DNA for the CDR3 is TGCAGCGTTGAAGAGGGCGGGAGCACCTACGAGCAGTACTTC.

In this sample, this clonotype turned up many times. The genes are TRBV5-1 and TRBJ2-7, with TRBD2 identical over 8 bases. Per the germline V gene, CDR1 is SGHRS and CDR2 is YFSETQ. The CDR3 sequence is 14 residues long. With V trimmed by 4 bases and J by 0 bases, 3 bases remained unmatched. CDR3 in amino acids: CASSPTSGSYEQYF. CDR3 nucleotide sequence: TGCGCCAGCAGCCCAACTAGCGGCTCCTACGAGCAGTACTTC.

This clonotype was picked up a small number of times. The gene calls are TRBV24-1 and TRBJ2-5; D could derive from TRBD1 or TRBD2 (5 bases each). V lost 7 bases to trimming and J lost 7 bases, with 15 bases between them. The CDR3 covers 13 residues. The germline V gene has CDR1 KGHDR and CDR2 SFDVKD. Written as DNA, the CDR3 is TGTGCCACCAGCCCCGGGACGGCGGGGACCCAGTACTTC. Protein: CATSPGTAGTQYF.

This clonotype was picked up many times. The chain recombines TRBV5-8 with TRBJ1-2; tentative D call: TRBD1 (6 bases). Trimming shortened V by 0 bases and J by 8 bases, and 14 bases separated the two germline ends. Germline V gives CDR1 SGHTS, CDR2 YDEGEE. The CDR3 is 14 residues long. As DNA, the CDR3 is TGTGCCAGCAGCTTGGTGAGGGGGATCTTGGGCTACACCTTC. Translated: CASSLVRGILGYTF.

This clonotype was picked up a small number of times. The V and J genes are TRBV4-3 and TRBJ2-1; 7 nucleotides match TRBD2. With V trimmed by 0 bases and J by 3 bases, 11 bases remained unmatched. CDR1 is LGHNA, CDR2 YSLEER, per germline. The CDR3 runs 18 residues. The CDR3: CASSQDRSGTTFYNEQFF. The CDR3 DNA is TGCGCCAGCAGCCAAGATCGATCCGGGACTACCTTCTACAATGAGCAGTTCTTC.

The rearrangement uses TRBV19 and TRBJ2-5, with D unclear. Germline V lookup: CDR1 LNHDA, CDR2 SQIVND (reference sequence). V was pared by 6 bases and J by 3 bases, with 5 bases between. This CDR3 comprises 11 residues. CDR3 residues: CASRLKETQYF. The CDR3 region has the DNA TGTGCCAGTAGGTTGAAAGAGACCCAGTACTTC.

The rearrangement links TRBV28 to TRBJ2-7; TRBD1 agrees at 7 bases. This CDR3 region has 15 residues. Germline V gene lookup returns CDR1 MDHEN and CDR2 SYDVKM. V lost 2 bases, J lost 3 bases, and 7 bases stayed unmatched. For the CDR3, the DNA is TGTGCCAGCAGTTTAAAGACAGGGCTGTTCTACGAGCAGTACTTC. Protein product: CASSLKTGLFYEQYF. Combining the CDR3 with reference TRBV28 and TRBJ2-7 gives the whole variable domain DVKVTQSSRYLVKRTGEKVFLECVQDMDHENMFWYRQDPGLGLRLIYFSYDVKMKEKGDIPEGYSVSREKKERFSLILESASTNQTSMYLCASSLKTGLFYEQYFGPGTRLTVT.

The V gene is TRBV11-2, the J gene TRBJ2-3; 11 bases line up with TRBD2. V lost 1 base to trimming and J lost 2 bases; unmatched junction nucleotides: 5. The germline V gene has CDR1 SGHAT and CDR2 FQNNGV. This CDR3 spans 17 amino acids. DNA of the CDR3: TGTGCCAGCAGCTTAGTACGACTAGCGGGGCCCACAGATACGCAGTATTTT. This encodes CASSLVRLAGPTDTQYF.